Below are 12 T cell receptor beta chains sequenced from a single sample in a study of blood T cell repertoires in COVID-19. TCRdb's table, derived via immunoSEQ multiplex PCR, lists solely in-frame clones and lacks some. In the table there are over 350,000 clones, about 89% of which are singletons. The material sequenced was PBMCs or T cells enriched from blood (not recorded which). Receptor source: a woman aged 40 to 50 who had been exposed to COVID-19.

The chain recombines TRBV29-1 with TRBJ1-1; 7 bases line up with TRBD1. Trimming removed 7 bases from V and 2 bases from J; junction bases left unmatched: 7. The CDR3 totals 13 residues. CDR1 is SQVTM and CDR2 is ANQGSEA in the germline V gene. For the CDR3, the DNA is TGCAGCGCTCACAGGGGTCGTAACACTGAAGCTTTCTTT. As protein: CSAHRGRNTEAFF.

The CDR3 nucleotides are TGTGCCAGCAGCTCCCGGGACTCCGTCACCGGGGAGCTGTTTTTT. The encoded protein is CASSSRDSVTGELFF. This rearrangement joins TRBV7-8 to TRBJ2-2, with D possibly matching TRBD2 (6 bases). The CDR3 consists of 15 residues. V lost 4 bases to trimming and J lost 4 bases, with 13 bases between them. Germline CDR1 SGHVS, CDR2 FQNEAQ.

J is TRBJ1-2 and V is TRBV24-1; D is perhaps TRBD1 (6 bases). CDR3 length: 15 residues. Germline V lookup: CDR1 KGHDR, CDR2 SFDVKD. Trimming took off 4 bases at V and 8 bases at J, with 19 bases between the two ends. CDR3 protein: CATSEPGTKEVGYTF. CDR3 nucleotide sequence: TGTGCCACCAGTGAGCCCGGGACAAAGGAGGTAGGCTACACCTTC.

The CDR3 nucleotides read TGTGCCAGCAGCTTACAGGGTCATTCACCCCTCCACTTT. This codes for CASSLQGHSPLHF. This chain links TRBV7-2 with TRBJ1-6, with TRBD1 as a possible D gene (5 bases). Germline V gene data show CDR1 as SGHTA and CDR2 as FQGNSA. V lost 2 bases and J 8 bases, leaving 7 bases between the germline ends. The CDR3 runs 13 residues.

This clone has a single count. The CDR3 loop is CASSIRRGSQPQHF. In DNA, the CDR3 is TGTGCCAGTAGTATACGAAGAGGCAGCCAGCCCCAGCATTTT. This rearrangement joins TRBV19 to TRBJ1-5; D unclear. Between the trimmed V and J ends, which lost 2 bases and 7 bases, there was a span of 12 bases. Looked up from germline, CDR1 is LNHDA and CDR2 is SQIVND (reference sequence). This CDR3 has 14 residues.

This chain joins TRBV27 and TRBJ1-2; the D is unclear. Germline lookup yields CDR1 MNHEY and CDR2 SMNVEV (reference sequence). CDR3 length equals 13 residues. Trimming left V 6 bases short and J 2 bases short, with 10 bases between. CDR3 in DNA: TGTGCCAGCAGGGGTGGGCAGAACTATGGCTACACCTTC. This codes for CASRGGQNYGYTF.

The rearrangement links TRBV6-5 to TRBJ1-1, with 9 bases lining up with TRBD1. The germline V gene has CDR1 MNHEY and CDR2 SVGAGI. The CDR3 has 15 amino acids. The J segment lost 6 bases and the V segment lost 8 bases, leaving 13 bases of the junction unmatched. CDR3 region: CASSSNRGRISEAFF. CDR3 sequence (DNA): TGTGCCAGCTCCTCCAACAGGGGGCGCATCTCTGAAGCTTTCTTT.

CDR3 nucleotides: TGTGCCAGCAGTTACGCCGAGACAGGACACTATGGCTACACCTTC. Translated: CASSYAETGHYGYTF. This chain uses TRBV6-5 with TRBJ1-2; tentatively, D is TRBD1 (6 bases). Trimming left V 2 bases short and J 3 bases short, with 13 bases between. Germline loops: CDR1 MNHEY, CDR2 SVGAGI. CDR3 length: 15 amino acids.

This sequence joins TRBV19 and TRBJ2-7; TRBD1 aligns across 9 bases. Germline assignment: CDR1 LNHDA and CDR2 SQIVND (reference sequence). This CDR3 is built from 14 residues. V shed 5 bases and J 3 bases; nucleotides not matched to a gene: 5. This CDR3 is CASSFRDRVYEQYF. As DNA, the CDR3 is TGTGCCAGTAGTTTCCGGGACAGGGTCTACGAGCAGTACTTC. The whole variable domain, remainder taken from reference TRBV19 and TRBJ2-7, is DGGITQSPKYLFRKEGQNVTLSCEQNLNHDAMYWYRQDPGQGLRLIYYSQIVNDFQKGDIAEGYSVSREKKESFPLTVTSAQKNPTAFYLCASSFRDRVYEQYFGPGTRLTVT.

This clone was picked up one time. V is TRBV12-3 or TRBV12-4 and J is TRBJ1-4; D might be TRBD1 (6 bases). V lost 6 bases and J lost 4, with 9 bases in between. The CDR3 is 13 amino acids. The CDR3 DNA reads TGTGCCAGCAGAGGACAGCTTAATGAAAAACTGTTTTTT. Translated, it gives CASRGQLNEKLFF.

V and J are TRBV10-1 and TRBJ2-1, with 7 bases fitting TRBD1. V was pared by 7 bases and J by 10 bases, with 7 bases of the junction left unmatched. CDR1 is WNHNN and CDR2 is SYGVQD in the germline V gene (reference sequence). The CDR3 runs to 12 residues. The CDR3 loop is CASTSGTAEQFF. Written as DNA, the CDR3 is TGCGCCAGCACCTCCGGGACAGCCGAGCAGTTCTTC.

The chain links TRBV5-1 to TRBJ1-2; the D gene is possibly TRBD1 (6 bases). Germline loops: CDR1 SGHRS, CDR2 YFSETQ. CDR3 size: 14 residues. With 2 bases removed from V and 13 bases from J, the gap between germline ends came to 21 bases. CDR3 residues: CASSLAGTSEGSTF. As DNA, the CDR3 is TGCGCCAGCAGCTTAGCCGGGACATCCGAGGGGAGCACCTTC. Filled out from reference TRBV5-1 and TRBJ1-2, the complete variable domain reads KAGVTQTPRYLIKTRGQQVTLSCSPISGHRSVSWYQQTPGQGLQFLFEYFSETQRNKGNFPGRFSGRQFSNSRSEMNVSTLELGDSALYLCASSLAGTSEGSTFGSGTRLTVV.